One sample yielded the 23 T cell receptor beta chains listed below, sequenced in a study of blood T cells in healthy people across ages (dated by TCRdb to the mid-2010s). The library was generated by 5' RACE. Sequenced using an Illumina HiSeq 2500. A second about 7 to 11 cycle PCR used a sample-barcoded 5' primer and a J-beta primer mix. The public reads were reprocessed in TCRdb via fastp at Q25 and MiXCR, keeping in-frame beta chains. Rows with a matching CDR3 protein are joined into one entry that keeps the most common DNA and genes. In this sample the table shows hundreds of thousands of distinct CDR3 sequences, around 48% of which occur a single time. The top ten constitute 25% to 35% of the sample. Sequencing input: blood. All receptors derive from a woman aged 55-70 years in good health.

The chain recombines TRBV28 with TRBJ2-3, with 8 bases that match TRBD2. This CDR3 contains 15 residues. J lost 4 bases, V lost 5 bases, and 8 bases had no gene match. Germline V gene data show CDR1 as MDHEN and CDR2 as SYDVKM. The chain's CDR3 is CASSGTGRGADTQYF. The CDR3 coding sequence is TGTGCCAGCAGTGGGACCGGGAGGGGAGCAGATACGCAGTATTTT. Looking up the rest from reference TRBV28 and TRBJ2-3 gives the full variable domain: DVKVTQSSRYLVKRTGEKVFLECVQDMDHENMFWYRQDPGLGLRLIYFSYDVKMKEKGDIPEGYSVSREKKERFSLILESASTNQTSMYLCASSGTGRGADTQYFGPGTRLTVL.

The chain has TRBV29-1 and TRBJ2-1, with TRBD2 matching 10 bases. After removal of 6 bases from V and 4 bases from J, the junction contained 12 bases not matched to a gene. Germline loops: CDR1 SQVTM, CDR2 ANQGSEA. This CDR3 spans 16 amino acids. This CDR3 reads CSVGGASGSTYNEQFF. The CDR3 DNA reads as TGCAGCGTAGGCGGGGCTAGCGGGAGTACGTACAATGAGCAGTTCTTC.

The chain couples TRBV9 to TRBJ2-4; 8 bases match TRBD1. The J call is uncertain, as TRBJ2-7 better fits the DNA end. The germline gives CDR1 SGDLS, CDR2 YYNGEE. The CDR3 covers 14 residues. The CDR3 reads CASSRGDRFGEQYF. CDR3 sequence (DNA): TGTGCCAGCAGCCGAGGGGACAGGTTCGGCGAGCAGTACTTC.

The V gene is TRBV10-3, the J gene TRBJ2-5; D is undetermined. This CDR3 region has 11 residues. Germline V CDR1 and CDR2: ENHRY, SYGVKD. V shed 2 bases and J shed 4 bases, with 2 bases lying between them. CDR3 residues: CAISETETQYF. CDR3 nucleotide sequence: TGTGCCATCAGTGAGACAGAGACCCAGTACTTC.

The chain links TRBV20-1 to TRBJ2-7; TRBD1 matches at 8 bases. Germline CDR1 and CDR2: DFQATT and SNEGSKA (reference sequence). CDR3 length equals 16 residues. The ends lost 5 bases at V and 1 base at J; junction bases unmatched: 13. CDR3 region: CSAHPPRGQGSYEQYF. The CDR3 region has the DNA TGCAGTGCTCACCCCCCTAGAGGACAGGGATCCTACGAGCAGTACTTC.

The sample holds a few counts of this clonotype. The rearrangement links TRBV7-2 to TRBJ2-5, with D perhaps TRBD2 (6 bases). CDR1 is SGHTA and CDR2 is FQGNSA in the germline V gene. The CDR3 is made up of 16 amino acids. V lost 5 bases and J lost 5, with 21 bases in between. CDR3 DNA: TGTGCCAGCAGCCAGCCTGTCGACGGGAGACATGAGACCCAGTACTTC. Its protein is CASSQPVDGRHETQYF.

This clonotype was seen a single time. This sequence joins TRBV25-1 and TRBJ2-7, with 7 bases identical to TRBD1. CDR3 length: 16 residues. Germline V CDR1 and CDR2: MGHDK, SYGVNS. Trimming removed 4 bases from V and 7 bases from J; junction bases left unmatched: 16. This CDR3 is CASSARFDREYNEQYF. The CDR3 nucleotides read TGTGCCAGCAGTGCCAGGTTCGACAGGGAATACAATGAGCAGTACTTC.

This clonotype was counted between two and nine times. The rearrangement links TRBV6-6 to TRBJ1-1; 9 bases line up with TRBD1. The germline CDR1 and CDR2 sequences are MNHNY and SVGAGI (reference sequence). The CDR3 runs to 15 residues. Trimming took 5 bases from V and 8 from J; bases not matched to a gene: 12. CDR3 coding DNA: TGTGCCAGCAGTAGCTTACAGGGGGCGCGGGTAGAAGCTTTCTTT. It specifies CASSSLQGARVEAFF.

J is TRBJ2-7 and V is TRBV20-1, with 7 positions matching TRBD2. The CDR3 length is 15 residues. Trimming at V came to 3 bases and at J to 1 base, leaving 9 bases not matched to a gene. CDR1 DFQATT and CDR2 SNEGSKA come from the germline V gene (reference sequence). CDR3 region: CSASFGAGVSYEQYF. In DNA, the CDR3 is TGCAGTGCTAGTTTTGGGGCGGGAGTATCCTACGAGCAGTACTTC.

This rearrangement joins TRBV20-1 to TRBJ2-7, with D possibly being TRBD1 or TRBD2 (5 bases each). Germline CDR1 DFQATT, CDR2 SNEGSKA (reference sequence). The CDR3 extends over 12 amino acids. The DNA for the CDR3 is TGCAGCCCGCTCCACCAGGGCGGGGAGCAGTACTTC. It translates to CSPLHQGGEQYF.

A few counts support this clonotype. The rearrangement joins TRBV12-3 or TRBV12-4 to TRBJ1-2; TRBD1 aligns across 7 bases. V lost 5 bases to trimming and J lost 8 bases; unmatched junction nucleotides: 5. The CDR3 extends over 12 amino acids. The CDR3 here is CASSPTGTGYTF. CDR3 nucleotides: TGTGCCAGCAGTCCGACAGGGACCGGCTACACCTTC.

The chain joins TRBV28 to TRBJ2-3, with 9 bases aligning to TRBD2. Trimming removed 6 bases from V and 4 bases from J; junction bases left unmatched: 14. This CDR3 spans 17 amino acids. Germline V gene sequence: CDR1 MDHEN, CDR2 SYDVKM. CDR3 loop: CASRSSAGSGRPDTQYF. The CDR3 DNA reads TGTGCCAGCAGATCGTCGGCCGGGAGCGGGAGGCCAGATACGCAGTATTTT.

This clonotype showed up just a few times. The chain employs TRBV10-3 and TRBJ2-3; 10 positions agree with TRBD2. CDR1 and CDR2 (germline): ENHRY, SYGVKD. CDR3 length: 18 amino acids. V was clipped by 2 bases and J by 6 bases; unmatched bases: 14. CDR3 nucleotide sequence: TGTGCCATCAGTGAGACGTCGATCCCGGGACTAGCGCGGGATACGCAGTATTTT. It is translated as CAISETSIPGLARDTQYF.

This clonotype was seen a single time. V gene TRBV7-9 combines with J gene TRBJ1-4, with a possible D match to TRBD1 (5 bases). CDR3 size: 16 residues. Per the germline V gene, CDR1 is SEHNR and CDR2 is FQNEAQ (reference sequence). The V end was cut by 2 bases, the J end by 0 bases, with 10 bases between. The CDR3 is CASSLFDSATNEKLFF. CDR3 nucleotide sequence: TGTGCCAGCAGCTTATTCGACAGTGCAACTAATGAAAAACTGTTTTTT.

This rearrangement joins TRBV21-1 to TRBJ1-4; the table's D call, TRBD1, was not checked against the DNA. TRBV21-1 is tagged as a pseudogene. The CDR3 consists of 15 residues. The CDR3, as DNA: TGTGCCAGCAGCAAACTTAGACAGACTAATGAAAAACTGTTTTTT. Translating it yields CASSKLRQTNEKLFF.

The V call is TRBV7-9, the J call TRBJ1-2; 8 bases agree with TRBD1. From germline, CDR1 is SEHNR and CDR2 FQNEAQ (reference sequence). J lost 1 base, V lost 5 bases, and 9 bases had no gene match. CDR3 size: 16 residues. CDR3 nucleotides: TGTGCCAGCAGCGCTACTCGGACAGGGAATAACTATGGCTACACCTTC. Its translation: CASSATRTGNNYGYTF.

J is TRBJ2-4 and V is TRBV7-3; the D is unclear. Germline-derived CDR1 and CDR2 are SGHTA and FQGTGA. V dropped 4 bases and J dropped 8 bases, with 12 bases sitting between them. The CDR3 has 13 amino acids. As DNA, the CDR3 is TGTGCCAGCAGCTCAGAGCCCGAGGACATTCAGTACTTC. Its translation is CASSSEPEDIQYF. Looking up the rest from reference TRBV7-3 and TRBJ2-4 gives the full variable domain: GAGVSQTPSNKVTEKGKYVELRCDPISGHTALYWYRQSLGQGPEFLIYFQGTGAADDSGLPNDRFFAVRPEGSVSTLKIQRTERGDSAVYLCASSSEPEDIQYFGAGTRLSVL.

This clonotype was seen a few times. This rearrangement joins TRBV2 to TRBJ1-4; D possibly corresponds to TRBD1 (5 bases). The V gene's germline CDR1 is SNHLY and CDR2 FYNNEI. CDR3 size: 15 residues. Trimming left V 4 bases short and J 3 bases short, with 12 bases between. In DNA form, the CDR3 reads TGTGCCAGCAGTGGAGGGAGAGGGGCTAATGAAAAACTGTTTTTT. It translates to CASSGGRGANEKLFF.

The V and J genes are TRBV28 and TRBJ2-5; 8 bases match TRBD2. Matching the DNA end better, TRBJ2-7 makes the J call doubtful. This CDR3 has 16 amino acids. Per the germline V gene, CDR1 is MDHEN and CDR2 is SYDVKM. Here the CDR3 DNA reads TGTGCCAGGGACAGCTCCGGGACTAGTCTCTCCTACGAGCAGTACTTC. Protein product: CARDSSGTSLSYEQYF.

The chain couples TRBV10-3 to TRBJ2-1, with 7 bases lining up with TRBD1. Germline lookup yields CDR1 ENHRY and CDR2 SYGVKD. Trimming took 6 bases from V and 3 from J; bases not matched to a gene: 8. This CDR3 has 15 amino acids. The CDR3 here is CAISPQQGDYNEQFF. The CDR3 nucleotides are TGTGCCATCAGCCCCCAGCAGGGGGACTACAATGAGCAGTTCTTC.

CDR3 region: CASSSPGGRGTDTQYF. CDR3 in DNA: TGTGCCAGCAGCTCCCCCGGCGGGAGGGGGACAGATACGCAGTATTTT. The chain couples TRBV7-9 to TRBJ2-3; 9 bases agree with TRBD2. With 4 bases clipped from V and 3 bases from J, the junction kept 8 bases outside the gene matches. There are 16 residues in the CDR3. Germline CDR1 is SEHNR and CDR2 is FQNEAQ (reference sequence).

The chain carries TRBV7-2 and TRBJ2-7; tentative D call: TRBD2 (5 bases). V was shortened by 4 bases and J by 2 bases, with 15 bases between the two germline ends. CDR1 SGHTA and CDR2 FQGNSA come from the germline V gene. This CDR3 has 15 amino acids. In nucleotides, the CDR3 is TGTGCCAGCAGCTGTAGGAGCGGAGCAACCTACGAGCAGTACTTC. Translated: CASSCRSGATYEQYF.

In this sample, this clonotype turned up a few times. The genes are TRBV4-3 and TRBJ1-4; 10 nucleotides match TRBD1. Looked up from germline, CDR1 is LGHNA and CDR2 is YSLEER. J gave up 8 bases and V 4 bases, and 4 bases lay outside the gene matches. CDR3 length: 14 amino acids. The CDR3 here is CASSPGQGGEKLFF. CDR3 nucleotides: TGCGCCAGCAGCCCTGGACAGGGGGGAGAAAAACTGTTTTTT.